Listed below are T cell receptor beta chains from one sample, sequenced in a study of cytomegalovirus exposure and HLA in healthy donors. The assay was immunoSEQ multiplex PCR, and TCRdb's table has in-frame clones only and misses some. The data hold some 200,000 clones, with 87% observed a single time. The sample comprised PBMCs. These receptors came from a girl less than two years old in good health and CMV-seronegative. The CDR3 runs from the conserved cysteine through the conserved F or W. D genes are given only for firm matches.

d_call j_call v_call cdr3_aa
TRBD1 TRBJ1-5 TRBV10-2 CASSDPGQGNQPQHF
- TRBJ1-6 TRBV14 CASSLQRFNSPLHF
- TRBJ2-5 TRBV4-1 CASSQDSGQQETQYF
TRBD1 TRBJ1-2 TRBV30 CARKQTGTYGYTF
- TRBJ1-2 TRBV10-1 CANRDTRKENGYTF
TRBD2 TRBJ2-5 TRBV11-2 CASSLLAGVETQYF
- TRBJ1-1 TRBV30 CAWSFGSNTEAFF
- TRBJ1-5 TRBV10-1 CASSEYSNQPQHF
- TRBJ1-6 TRBV30 CAWTTGLNSPLHF
TRBD1 TRBJ2-2 TRBV11-2 CASTLGQAEAGELFF
TRBD2 TRBJ2-1 TRBV4-2 CASSPSGGTYNEQFF
- TRBJ2-2 TRBV4-2 CASSLGSTGELFF
TRBD2 TRBJ2-3 TRBV9 CASSVAGGLSTDTQYF
TRBD1 TRBJ1-1 TRBV11-2 CASSLVRGQGSWRAFF
- TRBJ2-6 TRBV5-4 CASSLAGAGIGANVLTF
- TRBJ2-3 TRBV19 CASSPQGGSTDTQYF
- TRBJ1-1 TRBV6-1 CASSVLEQYSSEAFF
- TRBJ1-5 TRBV6-5 CASWGGSRDQPQHF
TRBD2 TRBJ2-1 TRBV5-1 CASSLTSGGPAYNEQFF
TRBD1 TRBJ1-2 TRBV27 CASRERTGANYGYTF
- TRBJ2-2 TRBV9 CASRRTPNTGELFF
- TRBJ2-3 TRBV2 CASSMTDTQYF
- TRBJ1-6 TRBV27 CASSEQGNYNSPLHF
- TRBJ2-2 TRBV5-6 CASSLEPGRRGELFF
- TRBJ1-3 TRBV15 CATSRDRFSGNTIYF
TRBD2 TRBJ2-2 TRBV6-5 CASSYTLAGGTGELFF
TRBD2 TRBJ2-2 TRBV7-7 CASSLLAGGNTGELFF
TRBD1 TRBJ1-1 TRBV18 CASCSGTGGTEAFF
- TRBJ1-5 TRBV19 CASSIGSGGSDQPQHF
TRBD2 TRBJ2-1 TRBV4-1 CASSQSPSGGALAEQFF
- TRBJ2-3 TRBV4-3 CASSQDPVLTDTQYF
TRBD1 TRBJ1-1 TRBV27 CASSLSIGGANTEAFF
TRBD2 TRBJ2-1 TRBV14 CASSQDWSTLGTSSYNEQFF
TRBD1 TRBJ1-2 TRBV27 CASSLSVGTGLHYGYTF
- TRBJ2-1 TRBV5-1 CASSLVGEGAYNEQFF
- TRBJ1-1 TRBV9 CASSARANTEAFF